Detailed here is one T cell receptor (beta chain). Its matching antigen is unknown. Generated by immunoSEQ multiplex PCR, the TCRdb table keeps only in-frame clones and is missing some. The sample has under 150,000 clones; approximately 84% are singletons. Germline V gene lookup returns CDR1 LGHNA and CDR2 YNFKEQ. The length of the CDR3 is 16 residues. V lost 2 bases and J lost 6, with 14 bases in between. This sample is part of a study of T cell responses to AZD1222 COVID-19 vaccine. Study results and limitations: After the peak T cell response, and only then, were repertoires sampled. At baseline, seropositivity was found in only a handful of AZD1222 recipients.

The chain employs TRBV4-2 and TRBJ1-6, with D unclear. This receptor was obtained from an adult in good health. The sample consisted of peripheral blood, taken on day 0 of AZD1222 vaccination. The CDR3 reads CASSQSQTMGNSPLHF. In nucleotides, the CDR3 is TGTGCCAGCAGCCAATCACAGACTATGGGTAATTCACCCCTCCACTTT.